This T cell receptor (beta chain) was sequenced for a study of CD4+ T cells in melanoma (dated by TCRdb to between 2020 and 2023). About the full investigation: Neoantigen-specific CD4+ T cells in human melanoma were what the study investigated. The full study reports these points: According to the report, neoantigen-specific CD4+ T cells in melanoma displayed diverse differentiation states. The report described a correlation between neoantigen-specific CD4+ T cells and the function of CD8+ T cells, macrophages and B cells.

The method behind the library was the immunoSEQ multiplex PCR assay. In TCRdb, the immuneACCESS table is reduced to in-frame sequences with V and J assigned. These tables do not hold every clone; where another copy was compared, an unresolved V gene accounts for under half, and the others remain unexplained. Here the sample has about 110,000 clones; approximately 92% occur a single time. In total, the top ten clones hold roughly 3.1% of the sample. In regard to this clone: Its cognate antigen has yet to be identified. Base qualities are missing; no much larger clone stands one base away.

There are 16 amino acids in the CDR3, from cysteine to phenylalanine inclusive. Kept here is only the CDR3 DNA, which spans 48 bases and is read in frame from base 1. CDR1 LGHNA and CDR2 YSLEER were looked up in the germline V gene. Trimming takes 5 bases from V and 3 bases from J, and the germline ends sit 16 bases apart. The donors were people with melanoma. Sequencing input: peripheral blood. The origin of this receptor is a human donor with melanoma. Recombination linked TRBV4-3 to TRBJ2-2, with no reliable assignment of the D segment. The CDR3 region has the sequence CASSSAPSRDTGELFF. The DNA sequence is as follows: TGCGCCAGCAGCTCCGCCCCGAGTAGGGACACCGGGGAGCTGTTTTTT.